The rows below give T cell receptor beta chains drawn from one sample of a study of blood T cell repertoires in COVID-19. TCRdb's copy holds only in-frame clones and misses some; the assay was immunoSEQ multiplex PCR. The data hold fewer than 200,000 clones, with 70% to 90% observed a single time. The sequencing sample was made of peripheral blood. The source is a man aged 40-49 years who had recovered from COVID-19. Both conserved end residues are trimmed from each CDR3. Each record gives: CDR3 length, J gene, V gene, CDR3 protein.

12 TRBJ1-6 TRBV4-1 ASSGAGDNSPLH
13 TRBJ2-7 TRBV4-3 ASSQDRQGVPLQY
13 TRBJ2-7 TRBV6-2/TRBV6-3 ASSRLPDRGGEQY
11 TRBJ1-1 TRBV10-3 AIMPGQNTEAF
13 TRBJ1-1 TRBV4-3 ASSQDPGPGAEAF
16 TRBJ1-5 TRBV30 AWSLEGTVWTSNQPQH
10 TRBJ2-7 TRBV29-1 SVSTGVYEQY
10 TRBJ2-1 TRBV28 ASTGVRNEQF
12 TRBJ2-1 TRBV6-2/TRBV6-3 ASSYSGRRAGQF
14 TRBJ2-1 TRBV6-5 ASSFRIAGARNEQF
15 TRBJ2-6 TRBV7-2 ASSARDSSLGANVLT
11 TRBJ2-7 TRBV27 ASGTRAFYEQY
18 TRBJ2-7 TRBV4-3 ASSQGADFSGALSSYEQY
10 TRBJ2-1 TRBV15 ATSRDINEQF
12 TRBJ2-7 TRBV7-6 ASSLARESYEQY
13 TRBJ2-1 TRBV5-6 ASSLRAGLYNEQF
13 TRBJ2-5 TRBV6-2/TRBV6-3 ASSGAGGKQETQY
13 TRBJ2-7 TRBV28 ASSQDRGRTYEQY
14 TRBJ1-6 TRBV5-1 ASSLTGSSYNSPLH
14 TRBJ2-3 TRBV11-1 ASSRTLPPSPDTQY
12 TRBJ1-6 TRBV5-6 ASSAGLFNSPLH
15 TRBJ2-2 TRBV24-1 ATSDLSGGAGPGELF
12 TRBJ2-5 TRBV4-3 ASSYREYQETQY
19 TRBJ2-1 TRBV7-8 ASSYVPRTSGTGRPYNEQF
14 TRBJ1-1 TRBV7-2 ASSQALGAFMTEAF
12 TRBJ1-4 TRBV19 ASTTTGGSEKLF
13 TRBJ2-2 TRBV11-3 ASSRGLANTGELF
15 TRBJ1-2 TRBV10-3 ATYLTGGRDTNYGYT
12 TRBJ1-4 TRBV5-5 ASSRTTSAEKLF
13 TRBJ2-1 TRBV4-2 ASSQVRTWGYEQF
12 TRBJ1-4 TRBV28 ASSQTGDREKLF
9 TRBJ2-1 TRBV12-3/TRBV12-4 ASSLRVEQF
12 TRBJ2-6 TRBV18 ASSPIGEANVLT
12 TRBJ2-2 TRBV19 ASSTRGGTGELF
12 TRBJ1-6 TRBV6-5 ASSVTRGNSPLH
12 TRBJ1-2 TRBV6-2/TRBV6-3 ASSHDRGNYGYT
16 TRBJ2-1 TRBV24-1 ATSDPRAGGGSYNEQF
15 TRBJ2-1 TRBV7-8 ASSLAYVPRNHNEQF
12 TRBJ2-3 TRBV7-2 ASRRDVSTDTQY
17 TRBJ2-5 TRBV29-1 SVERPVGVLKAHQETQY
12 TRBJ2-3 TRBV27 ASSLSSPDYTQY
13 TRBJ1-2 TRBV6-6 ASRLGGGPPPGYT
13 TRBJ2-5 TRBV7-2 ASSPRRTNQETQY
13 TRBJ2-1 TRBV13 ASSFPSGGVNEQF
19 TRBJ2-3 TRBV7-3 ASSPTLPQPGLAGSLDTQY
12 TRBJ1-1 TRBV5-4 ASSSAGVNTEAF
14 TRBJ2-5 TRBV7-4 ASSPYRFRGGETQY
13 TRBJ2-3 TRBV4-3 ASSQDKSGTDTQY
13 TRBJ1-5 TRBV5-6 ASSLAGGVGQPQH
13 TRBJ1-1 TRBV3-1/TRBV3-2 ASSQDPGMNTEAF
13 TRBJ2-7 TRBV7-8 ASSLVTGFSYEQY
11 TRBJ1-2 TRBV6-4 ASRRDSLHGYT
14 TRBJ2-1 TRBV4-3 ASSQAARSSYNEQF
12 TRBJ2-1 TRBV11-2 ASSRDRGLGEQF
12 TRBJ2-1 TRBV27 ASRRLADHNEQF